This T cell receptor (beta chain) was identified in a study of blood T cell repertoires in COVID-19. About the study: Sources were T cells, B-cell-depleted T cells, or PBMCs; the material itself was cDNA or gDNA.

Trimming removed 1 base from V and 2 bases from J, with 11 bases in between. Germline V gene data show CDR1 as SGHAT and CDR2 as FQNNGV. This CDR3 has 15 amino acids. Study processing details: Counts of nucleated cells, estimated from reference gene primer amplification, were obtained. This table comes from immunoSEQ multiplex PCR, and its TCRdb copy is limited to in-frame clones, with some not included. V, J and clone size are taken as reported in that table, and D and trimming were inferred from the DNA itself. The table includes under 250,000 clones, approximately 87% detected once. The chain combines TRBV11-2 with TRBJ2-5, with D possibly TRBD1 on 6 matching bases. The source is a man in his 60s with acute or convalescent COVID-19. Sequencing was done on a sample of peripheral blood. The CDR3 is CASSLAVQGQETQYF. As DNA, the CDR3 is TGTGCCAGCAGCTTAGCTGTTCAGGGGCAAGAGACCCAGTACTTC.